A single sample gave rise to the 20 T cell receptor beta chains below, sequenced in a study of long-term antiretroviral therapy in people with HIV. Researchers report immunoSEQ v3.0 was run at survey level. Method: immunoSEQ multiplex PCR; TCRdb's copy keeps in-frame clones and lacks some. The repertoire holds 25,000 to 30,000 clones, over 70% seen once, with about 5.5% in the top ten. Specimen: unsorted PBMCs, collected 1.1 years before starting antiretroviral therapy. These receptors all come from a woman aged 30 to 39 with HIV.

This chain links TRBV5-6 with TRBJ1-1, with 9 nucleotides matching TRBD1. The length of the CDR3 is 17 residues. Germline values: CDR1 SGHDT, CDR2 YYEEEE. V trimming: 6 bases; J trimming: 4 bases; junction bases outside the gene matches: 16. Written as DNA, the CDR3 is TGTGCCAGCAAAAATCTGGGGGGGGACAGGGAACGCACTGAAGCTTTCTTT. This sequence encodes CASKNLGGDRERTEAFF. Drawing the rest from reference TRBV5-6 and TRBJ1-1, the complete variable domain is DAGVTQSPTHLIKTRGQQVTLRCSPKSGHDTVSWYQQALGQGPQFIFQYYEEEERQRGNFPDRFSGHQFPNYSSELNVNALLLGDSALYLCASKNLGGDRERTEAFFGQGTRLTVV.

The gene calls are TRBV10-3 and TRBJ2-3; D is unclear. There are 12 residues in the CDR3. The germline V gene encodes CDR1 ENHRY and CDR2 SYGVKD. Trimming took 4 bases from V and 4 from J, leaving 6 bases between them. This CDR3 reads CAISGPADTQYF. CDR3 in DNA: TGTGCCATCAGTGGACCAGCAGATACGCAGTATTTT.

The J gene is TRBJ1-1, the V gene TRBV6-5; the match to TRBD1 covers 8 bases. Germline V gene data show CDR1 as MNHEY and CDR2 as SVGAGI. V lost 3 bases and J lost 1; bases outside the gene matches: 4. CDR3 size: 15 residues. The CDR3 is CASSYFGQGNTEAFF. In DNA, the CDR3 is TGTGCCAGCAGTTATTTCGGACAGGGGAACACTGAAGCTTTCTTT.

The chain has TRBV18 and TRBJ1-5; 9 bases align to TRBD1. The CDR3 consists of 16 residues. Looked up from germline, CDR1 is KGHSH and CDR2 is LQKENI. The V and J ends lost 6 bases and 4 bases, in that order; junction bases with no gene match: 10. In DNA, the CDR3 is TGTGCCAGCTCTTACAGGGGGCCAATCGATAATCAGCCCCAGCATTTT. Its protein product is CASSYRGPIDNQPQHF.

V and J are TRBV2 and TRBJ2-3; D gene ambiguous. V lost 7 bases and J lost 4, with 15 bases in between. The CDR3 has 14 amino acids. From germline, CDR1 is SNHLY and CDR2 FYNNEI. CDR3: CASTPALGADTQYF. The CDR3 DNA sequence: TGTGCCAGCACCCCTGCTTTAGGCGCAGATACGCAGTATTTT. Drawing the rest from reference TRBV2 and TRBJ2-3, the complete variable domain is EPEVTQTPSHQVTQMGQEVILRCVPISNHLYFYWYRQILGQKVEFLVSFYNNEISEKSEIFDDQFSVERPDGSNFTLKIRSTKLEDSAMYFCASTPALGADTQYFGPGTRLTVL.

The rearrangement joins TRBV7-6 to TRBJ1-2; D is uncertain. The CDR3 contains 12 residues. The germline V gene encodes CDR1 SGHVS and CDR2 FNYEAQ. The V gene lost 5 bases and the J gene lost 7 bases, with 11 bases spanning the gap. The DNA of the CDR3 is TGTGCCAGCAGCCGCGGCGAGGGTGGCTACACCTTC. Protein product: CASSRGEGGYTF.

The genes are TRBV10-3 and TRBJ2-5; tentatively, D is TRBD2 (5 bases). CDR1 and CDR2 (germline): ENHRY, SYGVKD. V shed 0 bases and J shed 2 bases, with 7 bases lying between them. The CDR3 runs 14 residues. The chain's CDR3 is CAISESGGQETQYF. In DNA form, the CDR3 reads TGTGCCATCAGTGAGTCAGGCGGGCAAGAGACCCAGTACTTC.

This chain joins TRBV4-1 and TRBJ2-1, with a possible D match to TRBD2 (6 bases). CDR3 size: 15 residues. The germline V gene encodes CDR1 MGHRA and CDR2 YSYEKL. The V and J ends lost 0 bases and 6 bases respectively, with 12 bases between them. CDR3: CASSQELALGNEQFF. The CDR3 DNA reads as TGCGCCAGCAGCCAAGAACTAGCTTTGGGCAATGAGCAGTTCTTC.

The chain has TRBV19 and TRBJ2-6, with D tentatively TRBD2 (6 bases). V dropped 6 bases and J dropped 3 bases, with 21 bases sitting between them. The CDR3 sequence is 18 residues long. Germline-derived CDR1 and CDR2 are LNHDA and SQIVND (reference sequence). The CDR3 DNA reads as TGTGCCAGTAGGAAGACCCGGGGCGGGGAGAGTGGGGCCAACGTCCTGACTTTC. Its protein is CASRKTRGGESGANVLTF.

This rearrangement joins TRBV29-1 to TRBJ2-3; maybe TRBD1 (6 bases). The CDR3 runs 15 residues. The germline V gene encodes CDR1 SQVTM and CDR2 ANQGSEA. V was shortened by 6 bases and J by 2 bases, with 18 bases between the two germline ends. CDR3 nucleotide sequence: TGCAGCGTGGGGGCCAGGCTCCGAGACACAGATACGCAGTATTTT. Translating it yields CSVGARLRDTDTQYF.

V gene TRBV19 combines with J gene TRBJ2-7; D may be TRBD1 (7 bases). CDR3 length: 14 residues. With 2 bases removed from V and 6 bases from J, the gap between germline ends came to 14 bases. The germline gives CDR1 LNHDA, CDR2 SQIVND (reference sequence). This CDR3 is CASSIWQGGSEQYF. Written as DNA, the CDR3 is TGTGCCAGTAGTATATGGCAGGGGGGATCCGAGCAGTACTTC.

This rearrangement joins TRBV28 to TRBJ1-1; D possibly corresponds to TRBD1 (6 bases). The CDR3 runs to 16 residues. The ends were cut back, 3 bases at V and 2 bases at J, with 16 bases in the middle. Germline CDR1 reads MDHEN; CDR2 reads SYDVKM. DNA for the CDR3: TGTGCCAGCAGTTTTAAGGGGGGGCGGTTAAACACTGAAGCTTTCTTT. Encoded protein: CASSFKGGRLNTEAFF.

The CDR3 DNA reads as TGTGCCAGCAGCCAAGGAGCGTTGGAGACCCAGTACTTC. It codes for CASSQGALETQYF. V and J are TRBV14 and TRBJ2-5, with D uncertain. This CDR3 has 13 amino acids. V was clipped by 1 base and J by 5 bases, with 8 bases between them. Germline-derived CDR1 and CDR2 are SGHDN and FVKESK. Based on the CDR3 plus reference TRBV14 and TRBJ2-5, the full variable domain is EAGVTQFPSHSVIEKGQTVTLRCDPISGHDNLYWYRRVMGKEIKFLLHFVKESKQDESGMPNNRFLAERTGGTYSTLKVQPAELEDSGVYFCASSQGALETQYFGPGTRLLVL.

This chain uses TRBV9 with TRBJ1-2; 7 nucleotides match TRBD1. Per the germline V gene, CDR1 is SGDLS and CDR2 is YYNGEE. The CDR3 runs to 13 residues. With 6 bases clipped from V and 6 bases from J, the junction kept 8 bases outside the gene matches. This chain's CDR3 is CASNPGGAHGYTF. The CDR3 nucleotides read TGTGCCAGCAACCCAGGGGGGGCCCATGGCTACACCTTC.

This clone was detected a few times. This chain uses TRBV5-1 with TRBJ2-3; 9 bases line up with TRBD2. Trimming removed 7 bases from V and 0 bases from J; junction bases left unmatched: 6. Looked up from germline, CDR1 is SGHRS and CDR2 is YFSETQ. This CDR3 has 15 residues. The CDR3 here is CASRLSGGSTDTQYF. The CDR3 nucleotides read TGCGCCAGCCGATTGAGCGGGGGGAGCACAGATACGCAGTATTTT.

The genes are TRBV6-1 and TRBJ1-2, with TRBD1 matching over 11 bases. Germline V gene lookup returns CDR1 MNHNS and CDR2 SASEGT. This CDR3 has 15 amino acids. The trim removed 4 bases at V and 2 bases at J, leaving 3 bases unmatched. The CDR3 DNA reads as TGTGCCAGCAGTGGAGGGACAGGGGGGAACTATGGCTACACCTTC. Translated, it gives CASSGGTGGNYGYTF.

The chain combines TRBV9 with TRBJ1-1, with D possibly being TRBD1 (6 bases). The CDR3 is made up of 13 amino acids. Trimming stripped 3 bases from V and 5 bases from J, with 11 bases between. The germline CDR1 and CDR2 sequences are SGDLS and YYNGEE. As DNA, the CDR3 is TGTGCCAGCAGCGCGGGGGCTTTTACTGAAGCTTTCTTT. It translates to CASSAGAFTEAFF.

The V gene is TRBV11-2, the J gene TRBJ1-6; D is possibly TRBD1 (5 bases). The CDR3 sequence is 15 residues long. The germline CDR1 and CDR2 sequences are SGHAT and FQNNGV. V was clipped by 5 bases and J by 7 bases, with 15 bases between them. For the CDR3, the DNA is TGTGCCAGCAGCCCCGGGACGAAGCCAAATTCACCCCTCCACTTT. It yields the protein CASSPGTKPNSPLHF.

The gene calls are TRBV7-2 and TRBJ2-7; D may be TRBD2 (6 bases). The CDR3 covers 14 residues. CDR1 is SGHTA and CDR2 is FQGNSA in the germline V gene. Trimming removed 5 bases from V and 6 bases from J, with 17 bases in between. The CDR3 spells CASSLGPSGLEQYV. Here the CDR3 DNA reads TGTGCCAGCAGCCTTGGACCCTCGGGACTCGAGCAGTACGTC.

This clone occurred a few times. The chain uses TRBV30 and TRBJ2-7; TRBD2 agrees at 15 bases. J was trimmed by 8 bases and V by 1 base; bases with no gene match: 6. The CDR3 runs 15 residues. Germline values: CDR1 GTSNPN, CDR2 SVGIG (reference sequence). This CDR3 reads CAWSEGLAGGTKQYF. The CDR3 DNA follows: TGTGCCTGGAGTGAGGGACTAGCGGGGGGAACTAAGCAGTACTTC.